This is a list of T cell receptor beta chains from one sample in a study of blood T cell repertoires in COVID-19. Profiled with immunoSEQ multiplex PCR; TCRdb holds only in-frame clones, not every one. The sample consists of 90,000 or so clones, 91% of them appearing once. Material for sequencing was peripheral blood. These receptors all stem from a human donor with active COVID-19. The donor label of this sample is uncertain. CDR3s include the opening cysteine and the closing phenylalanine or tryptophan. The order of the fields is D gene, V gene, clone size, J gene, CDR3 DNA, CDR3 protein. The D gene is left open where the match is weak. Clone size is given for some rows only: seen once, a few or many times, or a class if the clone is expanded.

d_gene: TRBD2
v_gene: TRBV19
abundance: -
j_gene: TRBJ2-1
CDR3nt: TGTGCCAGTAGTTTGGGACTAGCGGGGGGTCACTACAATGAGCAGTTCTTC
CDR3aa: CASSLGLAGGHYNEQFF

d_gene: -
v_gene: TRBV7-3
abundance: once
j_gene: TRBJ2-4
CDR3nt: TGTGCCAGCAGCCCTGGAGGGTTCGCCAAAAACATTCAGTACTTC
CDR3aa: CASSPGGFAKNIQYF

d_gene: -
v_gene: TRBV10-3
abundance: -
j_gene: TRBJ2-7
CDR3nt: TGTGCCATCAGTGAGGTGAGAGGCGACGAGCAGTACTTC
CDR3aa: CAISEVRGDEQYF

d_gene: -
v_gene: TRBV23-1
abundance: once
j_gene: TRBJ2-4
CDR3nt: TGCGCCAGCAGTTCGGGTCGACTGACCAAAAACATTCAGTACTTC
CDR3aa: CASSSGRLTKNIQYF

d_gene: -
v_gene: TRBV5-1
abundance: -
j_gene: TRBJ2-5
CDR3nt: TGCGCCAGCAGCTTCGCGGTCCAAGAGACCCAGTACTTC
CDR3aa: CASSFAVQETQYF

d_gene: -
v_gene: TRBV15
abundance: -
j_gene: TRBJ2-7
CDR3nt: TGTGCCACCGGACCGGGACAAGGACCCTACGAGCAGTACTTC
CDR3aa: CATGPGQGPYEQYF

d_gene: TRBD2
v_gene: TRBV9
abundance: -
j_gene: TRBJ2-1
CDR3nt: TGTGCCAGCAGCGTACTAGCTAGCGGGGGGGACAATGAGCAGTTCTTC
CDR3aa: CASSVLASGGDNEQFF

d_gene: TRBD1
v_gene: TRBV2
abundance: -
j_gene: TRBJ1-1
CDR3nt: TGTGCCAGCAGGGGACAGATGAACACTGAGGCTTTCTTT
CDR3aa: CASRGQMNTEAFF

d_gene: TRBD2
v_gene: TRBV2
abundance: few
j_gene: TRBJ2-7
CDR3nt: TGTGCCAGCGGGGGGGTCTTCTCCTACGAGCAGTACTTC
CDR3aa: CASGGVFSYEQYF

d_gene: -
v_gene: TRBV5-1
abundance: -
j_gene: TRBJ2-7
CDR3nt: TGCGCCAGCAGCTTGGCCGCTGGCCGCCTTTCCTACGAGCAGTACTTC
CDR3aa: CASSLAAGRLSYEQYF

d_gene: TRBD1
v_gene: TRBV6-5
abundance: -
j_gene: TRBJ1-2
CDR3nt: TGTGCCAGCAGGCCGGGACAGGGAACTGGCTACACCTTC
CDR3aa: CASRPGQGTGYTF

d_gene: -
v_gene: TRBV25-1
abundance: -
j_gene: TRBJ2-1
CDR3nt: TGTGCCAGCAGTGGCTCTCGCCGCGGGACGGGATCCTACAATGAGCAGTTCTTC
CDR3aa: CASSGSRRGTGSYNEQFF

d_gene: TRBD2
v_gene: TRBV7-8
abundance: -
j_gene: TRBJ2-3
CDR3nt: TGTGCCAGCAGCTTAGCGGGCGGGGGGTTCGCGCAACCAGATACGCAGTATTTT
CDR3aa: CASSLAGGGFAQPDTQYF

d_gene: TRBD1
v_gene: TRBV28
abundance: -
j_gene: TRBJ1-1
CDR3nt: TGTGCCTCGGGGGCCCGAGACAGGGAATCTGAAGCTTTCTTT
CDR3aa: CASGARDRESEAFF

d_gene: TRBD1
v_gene: TRBV5-3
abundance: -
j_gene: TRBJ1-4
CDR3nt: TGTGCCAGAAGCTTGGTGGGACAGTATAATGAAAAACTGTTTTTT
CDR3aa: CARSLVGQYNEKLFF

d_gene: -
v_gene: TRBV9
abundance: -
j_gene: TRBJ1-2
CDR3nt: TGTGCCAGCAGCTTAGGGCAGGGTGGTGGCTACACCTTC
CDR3aa: CASSLGQGGGYTF

d_gene: -
v_gene: TRBV18
abundance: -
j_gene: TRBJ1-4
CDR3nt: TGTGCCAGCTCACCAGGGCAGTTTAATGAAAAACTGTTTTTT
CDR3aa: CASSPGQFNEKLFF

d_gene: -
v_gene: TRBV5-8
abundance: -
j_gene: TRBJ1-2
CDR3nt: TGTGCCAGCAGCGTCAGACAGATTTCTAACTATGGCTACACCTTC
CDR3aa: CASSVRQISNYGYTF

d_gene: -
v_gene: TRBV5-1
abundance: -
j_gene: TRBJ2-2
CDR3nt: TGCGCCAGCAGCTTGGAAGGAGGAACCGGGGAGCTGTTTTTT
CDR3aa: CASSLEGGTGELFF

d_gene: -
v_gene: TRBV7-9
abundance: few
j_gene: TRBJ1-2
CDR3nt: TGTGCCAGCAGCTTGGAAGCGTGGGATGGCTACACCTTC
CDR3aa: CASSLEAWDGYTF

d_gene: -
v_gene: TRBV19
abundance: -
j_gene: TRBJ2-2
CDR3nt: TGTGCCCCCGAACAGGGACCGAACACCGGGGAGCTGTTTTTT
CDR3aa: CAPEQGPNTGELFF

d_gene: TRBD1
v_gene: TRBV13
abundance: -
j_gene: TRBJ2-1
CDR3nt: TGTGCCAGCAGCACGGGGACAGGGTCTTACTCGGATGAGCAGTTCTTC
CDR3aa: CASSTGTGSYSDEQFF

d_gene: -
v_gene: TRBV7-9
abundance: -
j_gene: TRBJ1-1
CDR3nt: TGTGCCAGCAGCTTATCCGGACGGGACGGAGGGGTCAACACTGAAGCTTTCTTT
CDR3aa: CASSLSGRDGGVNTEAFF

d_gene: TRBD2
v_gene: TRBV11-2
abundance: -
j_gene: TRBJ2-5
CDR3nt: TGTGCCAGCAGCCCAGGGAGGGGAGAGACCCAGTACTTC
CDR3aa: CASSPGRGETQYF

d_gene: TRBD2
v_gene: TRBV7-8
abundance: once
j_gene: TRBJ2-1
CDR3nt: TGTGCCAGCAGCTTTAGCGGGGGCCACGTATACAATGAGCAGTTCTTC
CDR3aa: CASSFSGGHVYNEQFF

d_gene: TRBD2
v_gene: TRBV9
abundance: -
j_gene: TRBJ2-6
CDR3nt: TGTGCCAGCAGCTTTGGACTCTCGGGGGGTGGGGCCAACGTCCTGACTTTC
CDR3aa: CASSFGLSGGGANVLTF

d_gene: -
v_gene: TRBV7-9
abundance: once
j_gene: TRBJ1-3
CDR3nt: TGTGCCAGCAGCTTAGTCGGTACAGGGAGCTCTGGAAACACCATATATTTT
CDR3aa: CASSLVGTGSSGNTIYF

d_gene: TRBD1
v_gene: TRBV5-1
abundance: -
j_gene: TRBJ1-1
CDR3nt: TGCGCCAGCGGGACAGGGCAGAGAACTGAAGCTTTCTTT
CDR3aa: CASGTGQRTEAFF

d_gene: -
v_gene: TRBV5-4
abundance: -
j_gene: TRBJ2-7
CDR3nt: TGTGCCAGCAGCTTGGAAGTACTAGGGACACTCACCTACGAGCAGTACTTC
CDR3aa: CASSLEVLGTLTYEQYF

d_gene: -
v_gene: TRBV6-1
abundance: -
j_gene: TRBJ2-7
CDR3nt: TGTGCCAGCAGTGAAACGGGGGCGGGGGTCGAGCAGTACTTC
CDR3aa: CASSETGAGVEQYF

d_gene: -
v_gene: TRBV6-5
abundance: -
j_gene: TRBJ1-2
CDR3nt: TGTGCTACCTACGACTATGGCTACACCTTC
CDR3aa: CATYDYGYTF

d_gene: -
v_gene: TRBV7-8
abundance: once
j_gene: TRBJ1-1
CDR3nt: TGTGCCAGCAGCTCGACGAGACAGGCGTCGGGCACTGAAGCTTTCTTT
CDR3aa: CASSSTRQASGTEAFF

d_gene: TRBD1
v_gene: TRBV7-9
abundance: -
j_gene: TRBJ1-2
CDR3nt: TGTGCCAGCAGCCCAGACAGGGCCCCCTTAGGCGGCTACACCTTC
CDR3aa: CASSPDRAPLGGYTF

d_gene: -
v_gene: TRBV20-1
abundance: -
j_gene: TRBJ2-5
CDR3nt: TGCAGTGCTAGTGGTCCGAGGGGGTACGAAGAGACCCAGTACTTC
CDR3aa: CSASGPRGYEETQYF

d_gene: TRBD2
v_gene: TRBV9
abundance: -
j_gene: TRBJ2-5
CDR3nt: TGTGCCACATCCTCGGGAGCGGGGCGTCAAGAGACCCAGTACTTC
CDR3aa: CATSSGAGRQETQYF

d_gene: TRBD2
v_gene: TRBV4-1
abundance: -
j_gene: TRBJ2-3
CDR3nt: TGCGCCAGCAGTTCCGGGACTAGTGAGGCAGATACGCAGTATTTT
CDR3aa: CASSSGTSEADTQYF

d_gene: -
v_gene: TRBV20-1
abundance: -
j_gene: TRBJ1-2
CDR3nt: TGCAGTGCTAGTAAGGGCAGGGGCATTAGCTATGGCTACACCTTC
CDR3aa: CSASKGRGISYGYTF

d_gene: -
v_gene: TRBV6-5
abundance: -
j_gene: TRBJ2-1
CDR3nt: TGTGCCAGCAATCCGTCTCGGTGGACATATGAGCAGTTCTTC
CDR3aa: CASNPSRWTYEQFF

d_gene: -
v_gene: TRBV18
abundance: -
j_gene: TRBJ2-5
CDR3nt: TGTGCCAGCTCACCCCAATCACCGGGGGTGGTAGAGACCCAGTACTTC
CDR3aa: CASSPQSPGVVETQYF

d_gene: -
v_gene: TRBV7-2
abundance: -
j_gene: TRBJ2-5
CDR3nt: TGTGCCAGCAGCTTAGTATCTCAAGAGACCCAGTACTTC
CDR3aa: CASSLVSQETQYF

d_gene: TRBD1
v_gene: TRBV5-1
abundance: -
j_gene: TRBJ1-2
CDR3nt: TGCGCCAGCAGCTTGGACGACAGGGAGTATGGCTACACCTTC
CDR3aa: CASSLDDREYGYTF

d_gene: -
v_gene: TRBV3-1/TRBV3-2
abundance: -
j_gene: TRBJ1-2
CDR3nt: TGTGCCAGCAGCCTCCTGGCGGAAAAGAACTATGGCTACACCTTC
CDR3aa: CASSLLAEKNYGYTF

d_gene: TRBD2
v_gene: TRBV6-5
abundance: -
j_gene: TRBJ2-3
CDR3nt: TGTGCCAGCAGTTCCCGGACTAGCGGTCGAGATACGCAGTATTTT
CDR3aa: CASSSRTSGRDTQYF

d_gene: TRBD2
v_gene: TRBV6-1
abundance: -
j_gene: TRBJ2-7
CDR3nt: TGTGCCAGCAGTGAGACACTAGCGGGGGGCCCCTACGAGCAGTACTTC
CDR3aa: CASSETLAGGPYEQYF

d_gene: -
v_gene: TRBV5-1
abundance: once
j_gene: TRBJ1-2
CDR3nt: TGCGCCAGCAGCGCGGGGAACGGGCCGGGAGGGCTCTATGGCTACACCTTC
CDR3aa: CASSAGNGPGGLYGYTF

d_gene: -
v_gene: TRBV19
abundance: -
j_gene: TRBJ1-5
CDR3nt: TGTGCCAGTAGTATTGGGGGACTCCGCGATCAGCCCCAGCATTTT
CDR3aa: CASSIGGLRDQPQHF

d_gene: -
v_gene: TRBV4-1
abundance: -
j_gene: TRBJ1-1
CDR3nt: TGCGCCAGCAGCCAGATCCTGGCCCACACTGAAGCTTTCTTT
CDR3aa: CASSQILAHTEAFF

d_gene: -
v_gene: TRBV6-5
abundance: -
j_gene: TRBJ2-2
CDR3nt: TGTGCCAGCAGCCTGGGACAGAACACCGGGGAGCTGTTTTTT
CDR3aa: CASSLGQNTGELFF

d_gene: TRBD2
v_gene: TRBV28
abundance: -
j_gene: TRBJ2-7
CDR3nt: TGTGCCACCGCTGGGACTAGCGGGGGGGCCCACCCCTACGAGCAGTACTTC
CDR3aa: CATAGTSGGAHPYEQYF

d_gene: -
v_gene: TRBV28
abundance: -
j_gene: TRBJ1-5
CDR3nt: TGTGCCAGCAGCCCAGGACTTAGCAATCAGCCCCAGCATTTT
CDR3aa: CASSPGLSNQPQHF

d_gene: -
v_gene: TRBV19
abundance: once
j_gene: TRBJ2-7
CDR3nt: TGTGCCAGTAGTATGGGGCCCGGATACGAGCAGTACTTC
CDR3aa: CASSMGPGYEQYF

d_gene: TRBD1
v_gene: TRBV4-2
abundance: -
j_gene: TRBJ1-4
CDR3nt: TGTGCCAGCAGCCAAGTGGCAGGGGGCAGTGAAAAACTGTTTTTT
CDR3aa: CASSQVAGGSEKLFF

d_gene: TRBD1
v_gene: TRBV5-8
abundance: -
j_gene: TRBJ1-2
CDR3nt: TGTGCCAGCAGCGTTGGACAGGGGGCTAGGGGCTACACCTTC
CDR3aa: CASSVGQGARGYTF

d_gene: -
v_gene: TRBV6-6
abundance: once
j_gene: TRBJ2-5
CDR3nt: TGTGCCAGCAGACCCACAGGGTGGGAGACCCAGTACTTC
CDR3aa: CASRPTGWETQYF

d_gene: TRBD1
v_gene: TRBV28
abundance: -
j_gene: TRBJ1-2
CDR3nt: TGTGCCAGCAGTTTAGACAGGGTTTATGGCTACACCTTC
CDR3aa: CASSLDRVYGYTF

d_gene: TRBD2
v_gene: TRBV19
abundance: -
j_gene: TRBJ2-3
CDR3nt: TGTGCCAGTAACCCATCGGGTGGCAGCGGGGCGGGTCGCACGCAGTATTTT
CDR3aa: CASNPSGGSGAGRTQYF

d_gene: -
v_gene: TRBV13
abundance: -
j_gene: TRBJ1-3
CDR3nt: TGTGCCAGCAGCCATCGGGAGGCCGGAAACACCATATATTTT
CDR3aa: CASSHREAGNTIYF

d_gene: TRBD1
v_gene: TRBV27
abundance: -
j_gene: TRBJ2-5
CDR3nt: TGTGCCAGCAGTTCCTGGACAGGGCAAGAGACCCAGTACTTC
CDR3aa: CASSSWTGQETQYF

d_gene: TRBD1
v_gene: TRBV5-1
abundance: -
j_gene: TRBJ2-2
CDR3nt: TGCGCCAGCAGCTTACGGGACAGGGGACTCACCGGGGAGCTGTTTTTT
CDR3aa: CASSLRDRGLTGELFF

d_gene: TRBD1
v_gene: TRBV9
abundance: -
j_gene: TRBJ2-1
CDR3nt: TGTGCCAGCAGCGTAGAGGGGACAGTTAGCTCCTACAATGAGCAGTTCTTC
CDR3aa: CASSVEGTVSSYNEQFF